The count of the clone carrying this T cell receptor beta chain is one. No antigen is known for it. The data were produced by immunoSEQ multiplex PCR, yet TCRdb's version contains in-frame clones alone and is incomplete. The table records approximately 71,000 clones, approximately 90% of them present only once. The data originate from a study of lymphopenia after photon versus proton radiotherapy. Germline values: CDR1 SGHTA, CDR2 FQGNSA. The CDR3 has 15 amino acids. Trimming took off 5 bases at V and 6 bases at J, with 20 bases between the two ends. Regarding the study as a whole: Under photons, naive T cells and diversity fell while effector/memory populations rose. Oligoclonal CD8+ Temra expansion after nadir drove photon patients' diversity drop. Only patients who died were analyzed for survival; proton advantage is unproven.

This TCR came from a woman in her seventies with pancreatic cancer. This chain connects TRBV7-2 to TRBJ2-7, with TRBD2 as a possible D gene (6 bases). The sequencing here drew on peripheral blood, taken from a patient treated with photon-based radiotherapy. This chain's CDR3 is CASSVKRASLSEQYF. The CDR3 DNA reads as TGTGCCAGCAGCGTTAAGCGGGCTAGCTTGTCCGAGCAGTACTTC.